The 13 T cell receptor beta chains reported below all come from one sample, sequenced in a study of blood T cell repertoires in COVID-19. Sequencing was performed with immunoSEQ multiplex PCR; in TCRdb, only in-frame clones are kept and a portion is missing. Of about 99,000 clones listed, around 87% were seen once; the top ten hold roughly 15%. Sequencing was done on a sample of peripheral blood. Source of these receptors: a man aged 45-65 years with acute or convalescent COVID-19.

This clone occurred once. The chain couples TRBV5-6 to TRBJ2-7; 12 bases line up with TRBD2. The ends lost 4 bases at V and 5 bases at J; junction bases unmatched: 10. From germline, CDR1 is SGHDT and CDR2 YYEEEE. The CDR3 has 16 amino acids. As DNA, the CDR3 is TGTGCCAGCAGCCGCCATGCTAGCGGGAGGGCCCACGAGCAGTACTTC. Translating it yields CASSRHASGRAHEQYF.

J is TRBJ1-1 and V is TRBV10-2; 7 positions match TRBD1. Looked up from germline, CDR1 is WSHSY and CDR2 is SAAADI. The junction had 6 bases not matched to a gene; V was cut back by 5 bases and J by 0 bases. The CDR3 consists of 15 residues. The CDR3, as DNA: TGCGCCAGCAGTTTGGAGACAGGGATGAACACTGAAGCTTTCTTT. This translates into CASSLETGMNTEAFF.

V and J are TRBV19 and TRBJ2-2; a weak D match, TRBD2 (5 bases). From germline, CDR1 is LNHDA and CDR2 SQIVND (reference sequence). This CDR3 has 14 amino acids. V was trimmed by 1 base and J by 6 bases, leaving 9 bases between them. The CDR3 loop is CASSIVWESGELFF. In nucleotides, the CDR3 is TGTGCCAGTAGTATAGTCTGGGAGTCCGGGGAGCTGTTTTTT.

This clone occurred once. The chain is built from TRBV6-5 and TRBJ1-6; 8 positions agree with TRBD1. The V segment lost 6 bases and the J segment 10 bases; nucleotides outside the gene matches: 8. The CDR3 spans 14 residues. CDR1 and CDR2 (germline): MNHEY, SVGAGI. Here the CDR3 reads CASRTFRGHSPLHF. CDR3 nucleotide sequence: TGTGCCAGCAGGACATTCAGGGGGCACTCACCCCTCCACTTT.

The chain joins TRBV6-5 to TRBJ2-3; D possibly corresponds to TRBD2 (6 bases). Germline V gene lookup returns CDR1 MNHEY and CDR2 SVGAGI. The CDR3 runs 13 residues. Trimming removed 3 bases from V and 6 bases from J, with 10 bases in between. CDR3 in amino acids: CASSYHSGDTQYF. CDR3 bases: TGTGCCAGCAGTTATCACAGCGGGGATACGCAGTATTTT.

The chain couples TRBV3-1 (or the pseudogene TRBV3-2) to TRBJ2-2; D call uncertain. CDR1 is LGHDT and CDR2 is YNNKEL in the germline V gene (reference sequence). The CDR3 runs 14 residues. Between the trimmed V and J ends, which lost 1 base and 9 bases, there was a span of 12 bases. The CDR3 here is CASSQGRTSWELFF. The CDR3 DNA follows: TGTGCCAGCAGCCAAGGTCGAACGAGCTGGGAGCTGTTTTTT.

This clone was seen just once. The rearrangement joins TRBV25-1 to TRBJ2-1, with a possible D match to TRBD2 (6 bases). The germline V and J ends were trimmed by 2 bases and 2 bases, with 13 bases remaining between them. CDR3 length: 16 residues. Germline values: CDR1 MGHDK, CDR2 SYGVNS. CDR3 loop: CASSEPGRSTYNEQFF. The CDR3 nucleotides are TGTGCCAGCAGTGAACCGGGGAGGTCGACCTACAATGAGCAGTTCTTC.

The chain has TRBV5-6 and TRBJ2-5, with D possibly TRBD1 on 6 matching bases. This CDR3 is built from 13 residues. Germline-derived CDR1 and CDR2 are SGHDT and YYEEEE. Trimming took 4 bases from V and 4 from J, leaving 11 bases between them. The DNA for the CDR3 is TGTGCCAGCAGCCAGGGGAGCGGAGAGACCCAGTACTTC. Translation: CASSQGSGETQYF.

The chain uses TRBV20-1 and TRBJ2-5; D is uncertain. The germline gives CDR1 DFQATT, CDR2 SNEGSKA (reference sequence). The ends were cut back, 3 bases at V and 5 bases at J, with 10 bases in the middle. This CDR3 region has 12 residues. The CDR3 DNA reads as TGCAGTGCTAGTCGAGGTGAGGAGACCCAGTACTTC. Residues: CSASRGEETQYF.

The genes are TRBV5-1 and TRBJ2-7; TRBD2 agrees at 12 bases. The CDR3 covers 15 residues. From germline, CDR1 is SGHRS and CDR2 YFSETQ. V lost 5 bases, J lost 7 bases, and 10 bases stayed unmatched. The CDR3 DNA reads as TGCGCCAGCAGATCCACTAGCGGGAGGTCGAATGAGCAGTACTTC. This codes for CASRSTSGRSNEQYF.

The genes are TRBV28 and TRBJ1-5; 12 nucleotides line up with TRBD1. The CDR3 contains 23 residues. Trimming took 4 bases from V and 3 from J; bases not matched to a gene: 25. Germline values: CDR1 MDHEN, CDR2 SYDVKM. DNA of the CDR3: TGTGCCAGCAGTTCCCTTATGGGGGACCGGGACAGGGGGCGTTTATGGGACAATCAGCCCCAGCATTTT. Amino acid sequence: CASSSLMGDRDRGRLWDNQPQHF.

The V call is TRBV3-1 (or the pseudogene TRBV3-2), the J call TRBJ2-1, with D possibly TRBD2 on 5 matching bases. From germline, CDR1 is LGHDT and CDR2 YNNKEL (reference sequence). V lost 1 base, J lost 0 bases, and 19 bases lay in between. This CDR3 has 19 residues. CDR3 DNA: TGTGCCAGCAGCCAAGTCTCTAAAGGGCGGGTTCTCTCCTACAATGAGCAGTTCTTC. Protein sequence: CASSQVSKGRVLSYNEQFF.

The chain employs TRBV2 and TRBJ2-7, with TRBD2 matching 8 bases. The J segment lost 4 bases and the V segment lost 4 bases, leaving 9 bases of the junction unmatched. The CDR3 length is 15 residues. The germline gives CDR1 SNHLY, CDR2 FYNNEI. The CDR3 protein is CASSGWPSGFYEQYF. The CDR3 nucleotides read TGTGCCAGCAGTGGGTGGCCTAGCGGGTTTTACGAGCAGTACTTC.